This TCR beta chain was recorded in a study of CD8+ T cells in alopecia areata. RNA was isolated and reverse transcribed to cDNA, the sequencing template. The method was immunoSEQ multiplex PCR; TCRdb's version includes in-frame clones alone and lacks a portion of them. In the table there are 190,000 or so clones, 58% of which are singletons. Treatment noted: oral pan-JAK inhibitor, 5-10 mg twice daily. The CDR3 covers 16 residues. Per the germline V gene, CDR1 is SEHNR and CDR2 is FQNEAQ (reference sequence). Unmatched junction bases numbered 9, after V lost 5 bases and J lost 5 bases. The TCR sequence derives from a human donor with alopecia areata. The chain uses TRBV7-9 and TRBJ2-1; TRBD2 aligns across 10 bases. Here the sequenced sample was CD4+ T cells sorted from blood, taken at week 24, from a patient treated with tofacitinib. CDR3 loop: CASSRGGTSVHNEQFF. The CDR3 region has the DNA TGTGCCAGCAGCCGAGGGGGGACTAGCGTACACAATGAGCAGTTCTTC.